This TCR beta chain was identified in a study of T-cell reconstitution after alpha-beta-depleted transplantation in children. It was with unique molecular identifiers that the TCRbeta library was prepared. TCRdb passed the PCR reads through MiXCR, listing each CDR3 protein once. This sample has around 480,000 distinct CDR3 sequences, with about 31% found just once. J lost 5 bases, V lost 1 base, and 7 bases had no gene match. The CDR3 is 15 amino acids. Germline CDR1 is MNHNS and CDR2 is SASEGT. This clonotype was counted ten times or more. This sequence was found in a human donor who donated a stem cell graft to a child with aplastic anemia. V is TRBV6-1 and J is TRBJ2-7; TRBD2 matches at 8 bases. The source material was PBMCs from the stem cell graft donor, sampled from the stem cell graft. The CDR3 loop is CASSEGEREINEQYV. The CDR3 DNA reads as TGTGCCAGCAGTGAAGGAGAGCGGGAGATCAACGAGCAGTACGTC.